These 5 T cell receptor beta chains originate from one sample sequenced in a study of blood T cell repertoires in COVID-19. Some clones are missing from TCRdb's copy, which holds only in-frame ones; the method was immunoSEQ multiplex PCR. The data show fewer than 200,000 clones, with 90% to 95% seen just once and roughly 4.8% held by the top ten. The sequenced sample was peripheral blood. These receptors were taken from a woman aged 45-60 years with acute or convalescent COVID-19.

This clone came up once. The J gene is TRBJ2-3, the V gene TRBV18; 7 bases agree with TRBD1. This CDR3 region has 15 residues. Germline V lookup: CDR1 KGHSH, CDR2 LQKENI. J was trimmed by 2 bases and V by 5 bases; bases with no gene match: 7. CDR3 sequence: CASSIQGSATDTQYF. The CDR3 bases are TGTGCCAGCTCAATACAGGGGTCGGCCACAGATACGCAGTATTTT.

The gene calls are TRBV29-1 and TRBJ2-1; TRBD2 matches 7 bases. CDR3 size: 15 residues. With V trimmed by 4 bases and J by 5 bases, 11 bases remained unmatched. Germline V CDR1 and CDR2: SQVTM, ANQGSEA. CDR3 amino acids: CSVGKRLAGHNEQFF. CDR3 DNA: TGCAGCGTTGGAAAGAGACTAGCAGGGCACAATGAGCAGTTCTTC.

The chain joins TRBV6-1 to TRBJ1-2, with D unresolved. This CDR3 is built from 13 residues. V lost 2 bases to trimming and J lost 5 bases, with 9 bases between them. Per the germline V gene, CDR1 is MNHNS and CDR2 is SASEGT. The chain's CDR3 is CASSESPGYGYTF. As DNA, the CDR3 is TGTGCCAGCAGTGAAAGCCCGGGGTATGGCTACACCTTC.

This CDR3 reads CASSYSPDRGNQPQHF. The CDR3, as DNA: TGTGCCAGTAGTTATTCCCCGGACAGGGGAAATCAGCCCCAGCATTTT. The rearrangement uses TRBV19 and TRBJ1-5; 9 bases are a match to TRBD1. This CDR3 spans 16 amino acids. CDR1 is LNHDA, CDR2 SQIVND, per germline (reference sequence). V shed 5 bases, J shed 4 bases, and the junction held 9 bases outside the gene matches.

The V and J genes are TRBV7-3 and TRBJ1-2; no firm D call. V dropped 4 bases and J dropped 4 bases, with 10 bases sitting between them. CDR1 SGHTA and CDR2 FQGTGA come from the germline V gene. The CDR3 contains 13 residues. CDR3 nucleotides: TGTGCCAGCAGCTCCGGACGGGGCTATGGCTACACCTTC. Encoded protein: CASSSGRGYGYTF.